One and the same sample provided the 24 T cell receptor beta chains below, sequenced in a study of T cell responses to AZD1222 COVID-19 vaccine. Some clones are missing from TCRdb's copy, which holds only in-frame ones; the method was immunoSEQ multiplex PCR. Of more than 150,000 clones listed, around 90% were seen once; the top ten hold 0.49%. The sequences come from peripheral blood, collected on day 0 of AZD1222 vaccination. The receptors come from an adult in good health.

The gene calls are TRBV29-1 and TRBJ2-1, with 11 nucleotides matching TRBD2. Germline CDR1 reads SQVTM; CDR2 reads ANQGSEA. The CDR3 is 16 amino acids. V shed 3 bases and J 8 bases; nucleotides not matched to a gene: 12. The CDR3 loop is CSVEVLAGGQVDEQFF. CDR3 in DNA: TGCAGCGTTGAGGTATTAGCGGGGGGGCAAGTTGATGAGCAGTTCTTC.

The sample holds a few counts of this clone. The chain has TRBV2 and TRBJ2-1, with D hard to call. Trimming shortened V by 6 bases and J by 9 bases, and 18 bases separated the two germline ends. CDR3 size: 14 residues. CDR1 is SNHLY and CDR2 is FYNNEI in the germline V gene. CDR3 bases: TGTGCCAGCAGCTCCTATAGTGTAAGGACTGAGCAGTTCTTC. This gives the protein CASSSYSVRTEQFF.

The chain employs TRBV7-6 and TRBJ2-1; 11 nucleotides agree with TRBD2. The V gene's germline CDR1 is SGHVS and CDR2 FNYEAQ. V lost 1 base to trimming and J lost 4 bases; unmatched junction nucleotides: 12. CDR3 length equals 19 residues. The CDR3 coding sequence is TGTGCCAGCAGCTTAGGTCTAGCGGGGGGCCGACCCTGGTACAATGAGCAGTTCTTC. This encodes CASSLGLAGGRPWYNEQFF.

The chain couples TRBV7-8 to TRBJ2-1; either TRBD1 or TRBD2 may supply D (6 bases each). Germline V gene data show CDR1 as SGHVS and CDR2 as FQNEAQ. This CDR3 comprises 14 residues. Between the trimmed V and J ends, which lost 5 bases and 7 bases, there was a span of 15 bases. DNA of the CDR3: TGTGCCAGCAGCCCGACGGGGGCACGGAATGAGCAGTTCTTC. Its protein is CASSPTGARNEQFF.

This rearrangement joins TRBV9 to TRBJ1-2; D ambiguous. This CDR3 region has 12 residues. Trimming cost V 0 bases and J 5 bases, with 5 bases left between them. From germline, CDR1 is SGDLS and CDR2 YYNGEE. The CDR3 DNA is TGTGCCAGCAGCGTAGGCGGTTATGGCTACACCTTC. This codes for CASSVGGYGYTF.

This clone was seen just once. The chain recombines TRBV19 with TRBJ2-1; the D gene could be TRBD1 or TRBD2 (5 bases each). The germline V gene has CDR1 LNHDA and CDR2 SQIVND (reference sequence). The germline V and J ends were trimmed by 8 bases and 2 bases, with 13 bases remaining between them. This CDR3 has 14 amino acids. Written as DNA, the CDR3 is TGTGCCAGTGCGCTCGGGACGGCCTACAATGAGCAGTTCTTC. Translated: CASALGTAYNEQFF.

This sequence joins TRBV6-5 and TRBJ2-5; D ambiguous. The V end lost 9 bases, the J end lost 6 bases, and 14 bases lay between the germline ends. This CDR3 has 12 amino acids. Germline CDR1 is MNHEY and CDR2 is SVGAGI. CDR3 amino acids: CASTGSLQTQYF. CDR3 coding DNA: TGTGCCAGTACCGGGTCACTCCAGACCCAGTACTTC.

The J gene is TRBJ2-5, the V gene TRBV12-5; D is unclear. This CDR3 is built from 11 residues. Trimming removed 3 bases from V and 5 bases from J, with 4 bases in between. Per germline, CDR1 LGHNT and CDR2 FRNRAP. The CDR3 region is CASGFGETQYF. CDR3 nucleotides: TGTGCTAGTGGTTTCGGTGAGACCCAGTACTTC.

CDR3 residues: CASSLSAGGFLSGYTF. CDR3 nucleotide sequence: TGCGCCAGCAGCTTGTCGGCAGGGGGCTTTCTTTCTGGCTACACCTTC. The chain has TRBV5-1 and TRBJ1-2; TRBD1 aligns across 8 bases. The CDR3 has 16 amino acids. Germline CDR1 reads SGHRS; CDR2 reads YFSETQ. The ends lost 1 base at V and 7 bases at J; junction bases unmatched: 12.

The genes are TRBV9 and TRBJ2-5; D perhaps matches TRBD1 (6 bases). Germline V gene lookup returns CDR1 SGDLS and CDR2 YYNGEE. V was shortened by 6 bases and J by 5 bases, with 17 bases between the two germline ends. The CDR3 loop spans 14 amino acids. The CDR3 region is CASNQGQSSETQYF. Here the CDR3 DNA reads TGTGCCAGCAACCAAGGACAGTCCTCGGAGACCCAGTACTTC.

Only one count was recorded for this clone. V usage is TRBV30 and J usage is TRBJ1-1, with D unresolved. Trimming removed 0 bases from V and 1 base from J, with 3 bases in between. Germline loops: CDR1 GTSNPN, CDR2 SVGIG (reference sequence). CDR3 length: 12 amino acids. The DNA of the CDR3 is TGTGCCTGGAGTGTACCGAACACTGAAGCTTTCTTT. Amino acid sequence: CAWSVPNTEAFF.

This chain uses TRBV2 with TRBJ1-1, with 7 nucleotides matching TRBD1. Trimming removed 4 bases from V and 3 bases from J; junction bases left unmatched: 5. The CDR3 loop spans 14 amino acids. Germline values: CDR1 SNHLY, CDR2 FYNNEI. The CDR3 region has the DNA TGTGCCAGCAGTGTGGAGGGGGCGGACACTGAAGCTTTCTTT. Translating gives CASSVEGADTEAFF.

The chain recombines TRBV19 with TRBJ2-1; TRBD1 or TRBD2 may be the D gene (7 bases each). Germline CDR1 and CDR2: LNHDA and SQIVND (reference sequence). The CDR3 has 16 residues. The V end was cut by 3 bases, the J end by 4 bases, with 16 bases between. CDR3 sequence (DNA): TGTGCCAGTAGTATCGGGGGGTGGACAGGTTACAATGAGCAGTTCTTC. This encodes CASSIGGWTGYNEQFF. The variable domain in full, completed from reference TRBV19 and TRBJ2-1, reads DGGITQSPKYLFRKEGQNVTLSCEQNLNHDAMYWYRQDPGQGLRLIYYSQIVNDFQKGDIAEGYSVSREKKESFPLTVTSAQKNPTAFYLCASSIGGWTGYNEQFFGPGTRLTVL.

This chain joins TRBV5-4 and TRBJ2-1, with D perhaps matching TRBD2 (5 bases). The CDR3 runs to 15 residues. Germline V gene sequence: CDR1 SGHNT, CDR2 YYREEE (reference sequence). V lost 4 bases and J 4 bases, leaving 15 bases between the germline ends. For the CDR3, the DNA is TGTGCCAGCAGCCCGAGGACTGCCACATACAATGAGCAGTTCTTC. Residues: CASSPRTATYNEQFF.

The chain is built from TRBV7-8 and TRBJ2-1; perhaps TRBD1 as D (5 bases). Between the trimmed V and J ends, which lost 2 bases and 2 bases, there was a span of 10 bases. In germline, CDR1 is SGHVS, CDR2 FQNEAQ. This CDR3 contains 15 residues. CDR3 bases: TGTGCCAGCAGCTTATCAGGGCCTACCTACAATGAGCAGTTCTTC. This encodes CASSLSGPTYNEQFF. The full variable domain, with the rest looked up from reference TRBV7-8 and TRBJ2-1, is GAGVSQSPRYKVAKRGQDVALRCDPISGHVSLFWYQQALGQGPEFLTYFQNEAQLDKSGLPSDRFFAERPEGSVSTLKIQRTQQEDSAVYLCASSLSGPTYNEQFFGPGTRLTVL.

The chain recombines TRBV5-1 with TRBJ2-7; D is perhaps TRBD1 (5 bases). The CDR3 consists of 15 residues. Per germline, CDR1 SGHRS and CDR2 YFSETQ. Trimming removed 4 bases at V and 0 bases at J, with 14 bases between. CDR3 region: CASSNNRLSSYEQYF. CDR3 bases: TGCGCCAGCAGCAATAACAGGTTAAGCTCCTACGAGCAGTACTTC.

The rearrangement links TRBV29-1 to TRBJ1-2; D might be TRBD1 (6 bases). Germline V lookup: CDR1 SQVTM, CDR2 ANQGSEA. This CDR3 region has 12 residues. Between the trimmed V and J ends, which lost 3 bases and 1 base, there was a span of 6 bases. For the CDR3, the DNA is TGCAGCGTTGAGGACAGTAACTATGGCTACACCTTC. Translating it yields CSVEDSNYGYTF.

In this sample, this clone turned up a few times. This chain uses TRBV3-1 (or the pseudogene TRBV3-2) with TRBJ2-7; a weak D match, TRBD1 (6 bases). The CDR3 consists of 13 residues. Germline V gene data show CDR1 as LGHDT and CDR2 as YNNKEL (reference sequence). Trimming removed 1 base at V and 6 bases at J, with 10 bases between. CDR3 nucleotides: TGTGCCAGCAGCCAAGTGGACAGAGGCGAGCAGTACTTC. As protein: CASSQVDRGEQYF.

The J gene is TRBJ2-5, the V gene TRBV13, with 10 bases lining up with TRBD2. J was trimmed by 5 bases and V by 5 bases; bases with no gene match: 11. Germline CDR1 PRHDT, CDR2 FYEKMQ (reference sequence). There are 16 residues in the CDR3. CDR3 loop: CASSPLGLAEGETQYF. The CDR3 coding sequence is TGTGCCAGCAGCCCCCTCGGACTAGCGGAGGGGGAGACCCAGTACTTC.

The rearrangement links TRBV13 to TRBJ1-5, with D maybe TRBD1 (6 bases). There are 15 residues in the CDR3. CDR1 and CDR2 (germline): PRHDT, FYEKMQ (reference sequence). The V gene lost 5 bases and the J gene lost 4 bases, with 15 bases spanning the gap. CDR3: CASSLGGRGNQPQHF. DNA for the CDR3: TGTGCCAGCAGCCTCGGGGGGCGGGGGAATCAGCCCCAGCATTTT.

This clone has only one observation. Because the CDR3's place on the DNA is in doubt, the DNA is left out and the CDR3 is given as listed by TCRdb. The CDR3 loop reads CASILGGLGEQYF. V is TRBV28 and J is TRBJ2-7; the D call in the table, TRBD2, was not verified against the DNA. The CDR3 contains 13 residues when both ends are counted. The germline V gene encodes CDR1 MDHEN and CDR2 SYDVKM.

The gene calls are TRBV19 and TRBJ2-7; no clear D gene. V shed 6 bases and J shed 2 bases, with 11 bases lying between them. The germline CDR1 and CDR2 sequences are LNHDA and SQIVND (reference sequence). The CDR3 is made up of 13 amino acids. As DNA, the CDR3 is TGTGCCAGTAGCACCGGGCAGCCCTACGAGCAGTACTTC. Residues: CASSTGQPYEQYF.

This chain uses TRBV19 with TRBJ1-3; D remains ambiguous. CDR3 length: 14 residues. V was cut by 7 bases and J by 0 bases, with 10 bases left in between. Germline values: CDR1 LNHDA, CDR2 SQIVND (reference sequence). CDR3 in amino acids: CASNPTGSGNTIYF. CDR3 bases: TGTGCCAGTAATCCCACGGGCTCTGGAAACACCATATATTTT.

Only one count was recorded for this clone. CDR3 loop: CASRLESEFEATNEKLFF. The CDR3 bases are TGTGCAAGTCGCTTAGAATCAGAATTTGAAGCAACTAATGAAAAACTGTTTTTT. The chain combines TRBV12-2 with TRBJ1-4; the table's TRBD1 call for D was not verified on the DNA. TRBV12-2 is a listed pseudogene. The CDR3 is made up of 18 amino acids.